These 12 T cell receptor beta chains were all obtained from the same sample, sequenced in a study of cytomegalovirus exposure and HLA in healthy donors. The method was immunoSEQ multiplex PCR; TCRdb's version includes in-frame clones alone and lacks a portion of them. The sample carries roughly 200,000 clones, around 81% recorded once. The sample comprised PBMCs. The receptors were gathered from a young woman in good health and CMV-seropositive.

This clone has more than one count but fewer than ten. The rearrangement joins TRBV5-1 to TRBJ2-5; D call uncertain. The germline CDR1 and CDR2 sequences are SGHRS and YFSETQ. CDR3 length equals 14 residues. Trimming took off 0 bases at V and 3 bases at J, with 9 bases between the two ends. DNA for the CDR3: TGCGCCAGCAGCTTGGGGTACAAAGAAGAGACCCAGTACTTC. Its protein product is CASSLGYKEETQYF.

This clone was recorded at least ten times. The chain carries TRBV27 and TRBJ2-1; 9 bases fit TRBD1. The germline CDR1 and CDR2 sequences are MNHEY and SMNVEV (reference sequence). There are 15 residues in the CDR3. With 7 bases clipped from V and 10 bases from J, the junction kept 14 bases outside the gene matches. In DNA form, the CDR3 reads TGTGCCAGCACTCCCGGACAGGGGTTCGTAGTCGAGCAGTTCTTC. Residues: CASTPGQGFVVEQFF.

The chain uses TRBV27 and TRBJ2-1, with 9 bases lining up with TRBD2. J was trimmed by 5 bases and V by 5 bases; bases with no gene match: 7. Germline-derived CDR1 and CDR2 are MNHEY and SMNVEV (reference sequence). The CDR3 runs to 15 residues. The CDR3 DNA follows: TGTGCCAGCAGTCCAAATAGCGGGGGAAACAATGAGCAGTTCTTC. It specifies CASSPNSGGNNEQFF.

The gene calls are TRBV4-3 and TRBJ2-2; D gene unclear. The CDR3 consists of 12 residues. Between the trimmed V and J ends, which lost 1 base and 7 bases, there was a span of 4 bases. Per the germline V gene, CDR1 is LGHNA and CDR2 is YSLEER. Here the CDR3 DNA reads TGCGCCAGCAGCCAAGTGAGCGGGGAGCTGTTTTTT. Protein: CASSQVSGELFF.

The rearrangement uses TRBV9 and TRBJ1-2, with TRBD1 matching over 8 bases. The CDR3 extends over 15 amino acids. Germline trimming cut 4 bases from V and 8 bases from J; bases unmatched to any gene: 13. Per the germline V gene, CDR1 is SGDLS and CDR2 is YYNGEE. The CDR3 region has the DNA TGTGCCAGCAGCCCGATGACAGGGGTCTTTGGGGGCTACACCTTC. It yields the protein CASSPMTGVFGGYTF.

This clone was seen a handful of times. This chain connects TRBV28 to TRBJ1-2; D not certain. The CDR3 length is 15 residues. With 6 bases removed from V and 7 bases from J, the gap between germline ends came to 21 bases. CDR1 and CDR2 (germline): MDHEN, SYDVKM. The CDR3 DNA follows: TGTGCCAGCAGGCCTATCCAACCCGGGAGGAGTGGCTACACCTTC. Protein sequence: CASRPIQPGRSGYTF.

This clone turned up a few times. The CDR3 DNA follows: TGTGCCAGCGGGACGGGAGACACCGGGGAGCTGTTTTTT. Translated: CASGTGDTGELFF. The genes are TRBV7-8 and TRBJ2-2; weak D call: TRBD2 (6 bases). The CDR3 contains 13 residues. V was trimmed by 8 bases and J by 3 bases, leaving 10 bases between them. Germline assignment: CDR1 SGHVS and CDR2 FQNEAQ.

The rearrangement joins TRBV15 to TRBJ1-5; D ambiguous. The V and J ends lost 0 bases and 6 bases respectively, with 15 bases between them. CDR3 length: 16 amino acids. The germline CDR1 and CDR2 sequences are LNHNV and YYDKDF (reference sequence). CDR3 sequence reads: CATSRDITPAGQPQHF. The CDR3, as DNA: TGTGCCACCAGCAGAGATATTACTCCGGCGGGTCAGCCCCAGCATTTT.

The CDR3 sequence is CASSLQYRDRGPETQYF. The CDR3 DNA reads as TGTGCCAGCAGCTTGCAATACCGGGACAGGGGGCCAGAGACCCAGTACTTC. The gene calls are TRBV5-6 and TRBJ2-5; 12 positions agree with TRBD1. V shed 1 base and J 4 bases; nucleotides not matched to a gene: 8. Germline V gives CDR1 SGHDT, CDR2 YYEEEE. There are 17 residues in the CDR3.

The V call is TRBV4-1, the J call TRBJ2-7; 9 positions match TRBD2. Germline values: CDR1 MGHRA, CDR2 YSYEKL. There are 16 residues in the CDR3. V lost 2 bases, J lost 1 base, and 6 bases stayed unmatched. The CDR3 DNA is TGCGCCAGCAGCCAACAACTAGCGGGTACATCCTACGAGCAGTACTTC. Translation: CASSQQLAGTSYEQYF.

This clone turned up a few times. The rearrangement uses TRBV19 and TRBJ1-2, with unresolved D. Germline-derived CDR1 and CDR2 are LNHDA and SQIVND (reference sequence). V lost 3 bases and J 4 bases, leaving 9 bases between the germline ends. The length of the CDR3 is 13 residues. CDR3 coding DNA: TGTGCCAGTAGTATCGGGAGAGGCTATGGCTACACCTTC. Translation: CASSIGRGYGYTF.

The rearrangement uses TRBV7-8 and TRBJ1-2; 8 nucleotides align to TRBD1. The V and J ends lost 4 bases and 7 bases, in that order; junction bases with no gene match: 8. CDR1 and CDR2 from the germline V gene are SGHVS and FQNEAQ. This CDR3 has 14 amino acids. The CDR3 is CASSYAGQGLGYTF. The CDR3 region has the DNA TGTGCCAGCAGCTATGCAGGACAGGGCCTTGGCTACACCTTC.